The 8 T cell receptor beta chains reported below all come from one sample, sequenced in a study of cytomegalovirus exposure and HLA in healthy donors. The PCR had 60 Vbeta and 13 Jbeta primers. Clones were read by immunoSEQ multiplex PCR, and TCRdb kept only the in-frame ones, dropping some. The sample carries approximately 120,000 clones, roughly 80% recorded once. Sequenced material: PBMCs. The receptors originated from a man in his thirties or forties in good health and CMV-seropositive.

This sequence joins TRBV12-1 and TRBJ2-4; the table's D call of TRBD2 was not tested on the DNA. TRBV12-1 is a pseudogene segment. The CDR3 is made up of 16 amino acids. The CDR3 region is CASLIFRGGPENIQYF. DNA for the CDR3: TGTGCCTCCCTCATATTTCGCGGGGGACCGGAAAACATTCAGTACTTC.

This clone was counted between two and nine times. The V gene is TRBV6-6, the J gene TRBJ1-6, with TRBD1 identical over 8 bases. The CDR3 extends over 15 amino acids. The V gene's germline CDR1 is MNHNY and CDR2 SVGAGI (reference sequence). J lost 9 bases, V lost 0 bases, and 4 bases had no gene match. CDR3 protein: CASSYSGQEGSPLHF. As DNA, the CDR3 is TGTGCCAGCAGTTACTCGGGACAGGAGGGTTCACCCCTCCACTTT.

The CDR3 DNA sequence: TGTGCCAGTAGGGACAACATCTATAATTCACCCCTCCACTTT. It yields the protein CASRDNIYNSPLHF. The J gene is TRBJ1-6, the V gene TRBV19; a possible D gene is TRBD1 (5 bases). Germline V lookup: CDR1 LNHDA, CDR2 SQIVND (reference sequence). The CDR3 is 14 amino acids. Trimming removed 6 bases from V and 3 bases from J, with 9 bases in between.

The chain employs TRBV19 and TRBJ1-1, with 9 positions matching TRBD1. Germline V CDR1 and CDR2: LNHDA, SQIVND (reference sequence). Trimming at V came to 7 bases and at J to 3 bases, leaving 9 bases not matched to a gene. CDR3 length: 15 residues. CDR3 sequence (DNA): TGTGCCAGTACTAACAGGGGGCGCAAGGACACTGAAGCTTTCTTT. This encodes CASTNRGRKDTEAFF.

The rearrangement links TRBV9 to TRBJ2-5, with a possible D match to TRBD1 (5 bases). From germline, CDR1 is SGDLS and CDR2 YYNGEE. CDR3 length: 14 residues. Trimming removed 4 bases from V and 1 base from J, with 11 bases in between. In DNA form, the CDR3 reads TGTGCCAGCAGCCCCCAGGGATTCCAAGAGACCCAGTACTTC. This encodes CASSPQGFQETQYF.

This sequence joins TRBV10-2 and TRBJ1-5, with D possibly TRBD1 on 5 matching bases. Between the trimmed V and J ends, which lost 6 bases and 1 base, there was a span of 7 bases. The CDR3 spans 13 residues. The germline CDR1 and CDR2 sequences are WSHSY and SAAADI. This CDR3 is CASRAGSNQPQHF. DNA for the CDR3: TGCGCCAGCAGGGCAGGGAGCAATCAGCCCCAGCATTTT.

V usage is TRBV6-6 and J usage is TRBJ2-7; 7 bases line up with TRBD1. Germline V gene lookup returns CDR1 MNHNY and CDR2 SVGAGI (reference sequence). V trimming: 8 bases; J trimming: 2 bases; junction bases outside the gene matches: 9. The CDR3 loop spans 14 amino acids. CDR3 residues: CASLSGTAAYEQYF. The CDR3 nucleotides are TGTGCCAGCCTTTCCGGGACAGCGGCCTACGAGCAGTACTTC.

The rearrangement uses TRBV5-1 and TRBJ1-1; D possibly corresponds to TRBD1 (6 bases). The CDR3 runs to 14 residues. Germline loops: CDR1 SGHRS, CDR2 YFSETQ. V was pared by 4 bases and J by 4 bases, with 14 bases between. CDR3 in amino acids: CASSVQTGTTEAFF. CDR3 in DNA: TGCGCCAGCAGCGTACAAACAGGGACCACTGAAGCTTTCTTT.